This T cell receptor beta chain originates from a study of CD8+CD57+ T cells in acquired aplastic anemia. All patients picked for sequencing had shown, by flow cytometry, an expansion of CD8+CD57+ cells. Trimming left V 0 bases short and J 1 base short, with 3 bases between. Looked up from germline, CDR1 is LNHNV and CDR2 is YYDKDF (reference sequence). The CDR3 contains 13 residues. Genomic DNA was employed as the template in profiling TCR beta VDJ and CDR3. TCRdb re-analysed the reads in MiXCR, keeping a single row per CDR3 protein. The sample lists around 430,000 distinct CDR3 sequences; about a third were seen once.

The sequence was obtained from a human donor with aplastic anemia. Sequenced input: sorted CD4+, CD8+, or CD8+CD57+ T cells (not recorded which) from PBMCs. The chain couples TRBV15 to TRBJ1-2; D unclear. CDR3 loop: CATSRESNYGYTF. The CDR3 region has the DNA TGTGCCACCAGCAGAGAGAGTAACTATGGCTACACCTTC.